Below, one TCR beta chain is given with its context. Profiled with immunoSEQ multiplex PCR; TCRdb holds only in-frame clones, not every one. The sample includes some 8,800 clones, around nine tenths of them seen just once. The source of the sample is a study of OX40 agonist ivuxolimab in advanced cancers. The V gene's germline CDR1 is ENHRY and CDR2 SYGVKD. V lost 3 bases, J lost 6 bases, and 2 bases stayed unmatched. The CDR3 length is 14 residues. Sequenced material: CD4+ or CD8+ T cells sorted from blood, taken in a trial of the OX40 agonist ivuxolimab. This TCR derives from an adult with an advanced solid tumor such as melanoma, head and neck, liver or kidney cancer. The chain carries TRBV10-3 and TRBJ2-5; 12 bases match TRBD2. CDR3 residues: CAISETSGGQTQYF. CDR3 sequence (DNA): TGTGCCATCAGTGAAACTAGCGGGGGGCAGACCCAGTACTTC.